This TCR beta chain was identified during a study of blood T cells in healthy people across ages. The length of the CDR3 is 17 residues. Germline CDR1 reads DFQATT; CDR2 reads SNEGSKA (reference sequence). The V end was cut by 6 bases, the J end by 6 bases, with 26 bases between. PCR was performed a second time for about 7 to 11 cycles using a sample-barcoded 5' primer and a J-beta primer mix. In TCRdb, the 5' RACE reads were re-called with MiXCR into one record per CDR3 protein. The sample includes about 1.8 million distinct CDR3 sequences, about 50% seen only once; the top ten take over 2%. The sample consisted of blood. V is TRBV20-1 and J is TRBJ2-2, with a possible D match to TRBD2 (5 bases). This receptor was taken from a woman in her thirties or forties in good health. For the CDR3, the DNA is TGCAGTGCACCTCGCAAGGCAACGGGGAACCTTGCCGGGGAGCTGTTTTTT. This translates into CSAPRKATGNLAGELFF.